This note documents a single T cell receptor (beta chain) sequence. The record originates from a study of blood T cell repertoires in COVID-19. The data were produced by immunoSEQ multiplex PCR, yet TCRdb's version contains in-frame clones alone and is incomplete. Among some 250,000 clones, under 90% were seen once, and the ten largest hold around 2.9%. From germline, CDR1 is MDHEN and CDR2 SYDVKM. V lost 7 bases and J lost 7; bases outside the gene matches: 2. The CDR3 contains 11 residues. The sequencing input was peripheral blood. The sequence was obtained from a woman aged 18-35 years with acute or convalescent COVID-19. The J gene is TRBJ2-5, the V gene TRBV28, with 8 positions matching TRBD2. The CDR3 DNA follows: TGTGCCAGCATCCGGGGGGGGACCCAGTACTTC. Translated: CASIRGGTQYF. Filled out from reference TRBV28 and TRBJ2-5, the complete variable domain reads DVKVTQSSRYLVKRTGEKVFLECVQDMDHENMFWYRQDPGLGLRLIYFSYDVKMKEKGDIPEGYSVSREKKERFSLILESASTNQTSMYLCASIRGGTQYFGPGTRLLVL.